Below are 32 T cell receptor beta chains sequenced from a single sample in a study of CD8+ T cells in alopecia areata. RNA was isolated and reverse transcribed to cDNA, the sequencing template. Sequencing was performed with immunoSEQ multiplex PCR; in TCRdb, only in-frame clones are kept and a portion is missing. The sample includes about 110,000 clones, around 59% of them seen just once. Material for sequencing was CD8+ T cells sorted from blood. These receptors originate from a human donor in good health.

The rearrangement joins TRBV6-1 to TRBJ1-6; D is ambiguous. This CDR3 contains 14 residues. The V end lost 4 bases, the J end lost 7 bases, and 11 bases lay between the germline ends. Germline loops: CDR1 MNHNS, CDR2 SASEGT. The CDR3 DNA follows: TGTGCCAGCAGTGCGGGGTCTGGAAATTCACCCCTCCACTTT. Its translation: CASSAGSGNSPLHF.

The genes are TRBV11-2 and TRBJ1-2; D not resolved. This CDR3 has 14 residues. Trimming shortened V by 6 bases and J by 2 bases, and 13 bases separated the two germline ends. Germline V gives CDR1 SGHAT, CDR2 FQNNGV. For the CDR3, the DNA is TGTGCCAGCAGTCGGTGGACCCGGAACTATGGCTACACCTTC. This translates into CASSRWTRNYGYTF.

J is TRBJ1-5 and V is TRBV19; possibly TRBD1 for D (6 bases). The CDR3 has 11 residues. Germline CDR1 and CDR2: LNHDA and SQIVND (reference sequence). The V gene lost 3 bases and the J gene lost 15 bases, with 12 bases spanning the gap. CDR3 nucleotides: TGTGCCAGTAGTATCGGACAGCTGATGCATTTT. As protein: CASSIGQLMHF.

The chain links TRBV2 to TRBJ2-7; tentatively, D is TRBD1 (6 bases). Deletions cut 8 bases from V and 3 bases from J, with 14 bases between. This CDR3 spans 13 amino acids. Germline lookup yields CDR1 SNHLY and CDR2 FYNNEI. CDR3 protein: CASFTGLLYEQYF. The CDR3 DNA follows: TGTGCCAGCTTCACAGGGCTTCTCTACGAGCAGTACTTC. The full variable domain, in which reference TRBV2 and TRBJ2-7 provide the parts outside the CDR3, is EPEVTQTPSHQVTQMGQEVILRCVPISNHLYFYWYRQILGQKVEFLVSFYNNEISEKSEIFDDQFSVERPDGSNFTLKIRSTKLEDSAMYFCASFTGLLYEQYFGPGTRLTVT.

The J gene is TRBJ2-7, the V gene TRBV4-1; D ambiguous. In germline, CDR1 is MGHRA, CDR2 YSYEKL. This CDR3 comprises 13 residues. Trimming removed 0 bases from V and 2 bases from J, with 5 bases in between. CDR3 sequence reads: CASSQDLTYEQYF. DNA for the CDR3: TGCGCCAGCAGCCAAGATCTGACCTACGAGCAGTACTTC.

This chain uses TRBV7-9 with TRBJ1-6; D unclear. Per the germline V gene, CDR1 is SEHNR and CDR2 is FQNEAQ (reference sequence). With 1 base removed from V and 10 bases from J, the gap between germline ends came to 14 bases. This CDR3 region has 15 residues. As DNA, the CDR3 is TGTGCCAGCAGCTTAGATCCGGGAAGGGTATCACCCCTCCACTTT. Residues: CASSLDPGRVSPLHF. The whole variable domain, remainder taken from reference TRBV7-9 and TRBJ1-6, is DTGVSQNPRHKITKRGQNVTFRCDPISEHNRLYWYRQTLGQGPEFLTYFQNEAQLEKSRLLSDRFSAERPKGSFSTLEIQRTEQGDSAMYLCASSLDPGRVSPLHFGNGTRLTVT.

The J gene is TRBJ1-6, the V gene TRBV30, with D perhaps matching TRBD1 (6 bases). The V gene lost 0 bases and the J gene lost 8 bases, with 11 bases spanning the gap. Germline lookup yields CDR1 GTSNPN and CDR2 SVGIG (reference sequence). CDR3 size: 14 residues. This CDR3 is CAWSVLQGDSPLHF. As DNA, the CDR3 is TGTGCCTGGAGTGTACTACAGGGAGATTCACCCCTCCACTTT.

CDR3 nucleotide sequence: TGTGCCAGCAGCTCGGGACTAGCGGGGGGACAAGAGACCCAGTACTTC. It yields the protein CASSSGLAGGQETQYF. The chain links TRBV5-6 to TRBJ2-5; 15 nucleotides match TRBD2. Germline CDR1 reads SGHDT; CDR2 reads YYEEEE. The CDR3 is 16 amino acids. V trimming: 3 bases; J trimming: 2 bases; junction bases outside the gene matches: 2.

The genes are TRBV4-2 and TRBJ2-7; the D is unclear. Trimming removed 5 bases at V and 3 bases at J, with 17 bases between. The germline V gene encodes CDR1 LGHNA and CDR2 YNFKEQ. CDR3 length equals 15 residues. CDR3 in amino acids: CASSLDGLVGYEQYF. DNA for the CDR3: TGTGCCAGCAGCTTAGACGGTTTGGTCGGCTACGAGCAGTACTTC.

This rearrangement joins TRBV27 to TRBJ1-1; D is unresolved. The CDR3 runs to 20 residues. The V and J ends lost 3 bases and 4 bases respectively, with 30 bases between them. Germline values: CDR1 MNHEY, CDR2 SMNVEV (reference sequence). CDR3 sequence: CASSFSWPDGPLWLGTEAFF. The CDR3, as DNA: TGTGCCAGCAGTTTTTCGTGGCCAGATGGGCCCCTCTGGTTGGGCACTGAAGCTTTCTTT.

This clone came up a few times. The chain employs TRBV5-6 and TRBJ1-1, with TRBD1 matching over 7 bases. The germline V gene has CDR1 SGHDT and CDR2 YYEEEE. CDR3 length: 13 residues. V lost 3 bases, J lost 11 bases, and 10 bases stayed unmatched. This CDR3 is CASSSGTDVMAFF. The CDR3 coding sequence is TGTGCCAGCAGCTCGGGGACAGATGTTATGGCTTTCTTT.

V usage is TRBV5-1 and J usage is TRBJ2-7; TRBD2 agrees at 10 bases. This CDR3 comprises 13 residues. CDR1 and CDR2 from the germline V gene are SGHRS and YFSETQ. With 5 bases clipped from V and 3 bases from J, the junction kept 2 bases outside the gene matches. The CDR3 here is CASRLAGNYEQYF. The CDR3 nucleotides are TGCGCCAGCAGACTAGCGGGGAACTACGAGCAGTACTTC.

This clone was detected only a few times. CDR3 sequence (DNA): TGTGCCAGCAGCTTAGACCCGCGGGACAGGGTTTCAGGAAACACCATATATTTT. It encodes CASSLDPRDRVSGNTIYF. The rearrangement joins TRBV7-9 to TRBJ1-3, with TRBD1 matching 9 bases. The CDR3 is 18 residues long. Germline V gene sequence: CDR1 SEHNR, CDR2 FQNEAQ (reference sequence). V was clipped by 1 base and J by 4 bases; unmatched bases: 11.

The chain uses TRBV9 and TRBJ2-5; 14 bases are shared with TRBD2. Germline lookup yields CDR1 SGDLS and CDR2 YYNGEE. The CDR3 has 16 amino acids. Trimming at V came to 3 bases and at J to 2 bases, leaving 3 bases not matched to a gene. CDR3 residues: CASSAGLAGAQETQYF. In DNA, the CDR3 is TGTGCCAGCAGCGCGGGACTAGCGGGGGCACAAGAGACCCAGTACTTC.

The rearrangement joins TRBV19 to TRBJ1-2; D is undetermined. The germline V gene encodes CDR1 LNHDA and CDR2 SQIVND (reference sequence). The V end lost 0 bases, the J end lost 0 bases, and 8 bases lay between the germline ends. The CDR3 has 15 residues. CDR3 DNA sequence: TGTGCCAGTAGTATAGATCACGAAGCTAACTATGGCTACACCTTC. Its protein is CASSIDHEANYGYTF.

The chain is built from TRBV18 and TRBJ2-7; 7 bases are a match to TRBD1. There are 16 residues in the CDR3. CDR1 and CDR2 (germline): KGHSH, LQKENI. V lost 2 bases, J lost 3 bases, and 10 bases stayed unmatched. CDR3 sequence reads: CASSPNDRAHIYEQYF. The CDR3 DNA sequence: TGTGCCAGCTCACCAAATGACAGGGCGCATATCTACGAGCAGTACTTC.

The chain couples TRBV30 to TRBJ2-5; D remains ambiguous. The V end lost 2 bases, the J end lost 2 bases, and 6 bases lay between the germline ends. Germline V gives CDR1 GTSNPN, CDR2 SVGIG (reference sequence). This CDR3 is 12 amino acids long. In DNA form, the CDR3 reads TGTGCCTGGAGTTATATACAAGAGACCCAGTACTTC. This translates into CAWSYIQETQYF.

This clone was observed a handful of times. The V and J genes are TRBV7-9 and TRBJ1-6; D may be TRBD1 (5 bases). Germline V gene sequence: CDR1 SEHNR, CDR2 FQNEAQ (reference sequence). Trimming removed 5 bases at V and 5 bases at J, with 16 bases between. This CDR3 comprises 16 residues. The CDR3, as DNA: TGTGCCAGCAGCCCCCCGCCGACAGTAGATAATTCACCCCTCCACTTT. Residues: CASSPPPTVDNSPLHF.

The chain combines TRBV7-2 with TRBJ2-7, with D maybe TRBD2 (6 bases). Germline V CDR1 and CDR2: SGHTA, FQGNSA. Trimming shortened V by 3 bases and J by 3 bases, and 12 bases separated the two germline ends. The CDR3 is 14 residues long. CDR3 bases: TGTGCCAGCAGCTTGGGGACTGGCAACTACGAGCAGTACTTC. It specifies CASSLGTGNYEQYF.

This clone was found once. V is TRBV11-1 and J is TRBJ2-3, with no clear D. The germline V gene encodes CDR1 SGHAT and CDR2 FQDESV (reference sequence). The ends were cut back, 3 bases at V and 3 bases at J, with 10 bases in the middle. This CDR3 comprises 14 residues. CDR3 nucleotides: TGTGCCAGCAGCTTTGGGTCTGGAACAGATACGCAGTATTTT. Its protein product is CASSFGSGTDTQYF.

This clone turned up a few times. The chain has TRBV5-1 and TRBJ1-1; a weak D match, TRBD1 (5 bases). Per the germline V gene, CDR1 is SGHRS and CDR2 is YFSETQ. The CDR3 totals 17 residues. The V gene lost 1 base and the J gene lost 4 bases, with 20 bases spanning the gap. The CDR3 reads CASSLYSGGPSGTEAFF. The CDR3 DNA sequence: TGCGCCAGCAGCTTGTATTCGGGGGGACCTTCGGGCACTGAAGCTTTCTTT.

This clone has a single count. The chain couples TRBV7-8 to TRBJ2-1; 10 bases match TRBD2. The CDR3 extends over 15 amino acids. Germline V gene sequence: CDR1 SGHVS, CDR2 FQNEAQ. V lost 4 bases to trimming and J lost 3 bases; unmatched junction nucleotides: 3. For the CDR3, the DNA is TGTGCCAGCAGCTACGGGACTAGCGACTACAATGAGCAGTTCTTC. This sequence encodes CASSYGTSDYNEQFF.

The V and J genes are TRBV28 and TRBJ2-7, with 9 bases fitting TRBD2. Germline assignment: CDR1 MDHEN and CDR2 SYDVKM. Trimming cost V 6 bases and J 3 bases; bases outside gene matches: 9. The CDR3 is 15 amino acids. The CDR3 region is CASRSSRGGIYEQYF. CDR3 in DNA: TGTGCCAGCAGGTCATCGCGGGGGGGAATCTACGAGCAGTACTTC.

Written as DNA, the CDR3 is TGTGCCAGCAGTCCGGCCGATATCACAGATACGCAGTATTTT. The encoded protein is CASSPADITDTQYF. The rearrangement uses TRBV28 and TRBJ2-3; D remains unclear. The CDR3 runs to 14 residues. CDR1 and CDR2 from the germline V gene are MDHEN and SYDVKM. With 5 bases removed from V and 2 bases from J, the gap between germline ends came to 11 bases.

The gene calls are TRBV4-1 and TRBJ2-7; D gene uncertain. The CDR3 contains 14 residues. The V and J ends lost 1 base and 3 bases respectively, with 10 bases between them. The germline CDR1 and CDR2 sequences are MGHRA and YSYEKL. CDR3 sequence reads: CASSQVGPDYEQYF. Here the CDR3 DNA reads TGCGCCAGCAGCCAAGTTGGACCCGACTACGAGCAGTACTTC.

The chain couples TRBV5-1 to TRBJ1-2; 8 nucleotides match TRBD1. The CDR3 covers 15 residues. Trimming cost V 2 bases and J 5 bases; bases outside gene matches: 8. Germline V gene lookup returns CDR1 SGHRS and CDR2 YFSETQ. This CDR3 is CASSLTGTGLYGYTF. In DNA form, the CDR3 reads TGCGCCAGCAGCTTAACCGGGACAGGACTTTATGGCTACACCTTC.

CDR3 coding DNA: TGCAGCGTCGGCGGGACTCGGACTAGCACAGATACGCAGTATTTT. Encoded protein: CSVGGTRTSTDTQYF. The V call is TRBV29-1, the J call TRBJ2-3, with D perhaps matching TRBD2 (6 bases). Trimming left V 6 bases short and J 0 bases short, with 16 bases between. The CDR3 has 15 residues. In germline, CDR1 is SQVTM, CDR2 ANQGSEA.

The chain carries TRBV2 and TRBJ2-3; TRBD1 might be the D (6 bases). The CDR3 runs to 14 residues. V gave up 8 bases and J gave up 2 bases, with 14 bases separating them. Per the germline V gene, CDR1 is SNHLY and CDR2 is FYNNEI. In nucleotides, the CDR3 is TGTGCCAGCGTCCGGGACACTCTCACAGATACGCAGTATTTT. It translates to CASVRDTLTDTQYF.

This clone was seen a few times. The rearrangement uses TRBV5-6 and TRBJ2-1; D remains unclear. The CDR3 covers 13 residues. The germline gives CDR1 SGHDT, CDR2 YYEEEE. Trimming removed 2 bases from V and 5 bases from J, with 8 bases in between. This CDR3 reads CASSFGGNNEQFF. Written as DNA, the CDR3 is TGTGCCAGCAGCTTCGGTGGGAACAATGAGCAGTTCTTC.

The J gene is TRBJ2-7, the V gene TRBV7-9; possible D gene TRBD1, 5 bases. The length of the CDR3 is 13 residues. Per the germline V gene, CDR1 is SEHNR and CDR2 is FQNEAQ (reference sequence). V was clipped by 2 bases and J by 7 bases, with 12 bases between them. The CDR3 DNA reads TGTGCCAGCAGCTTACAAGGGGCAGGAGAGCAGTACTTC. Translated, it gives CASSLQGAGEQYF.

There are a few counts of this clone. This chain joins TRBV7-9 and TRBJ2-3; weak D call: TRBD2 (5 bases). Looked up from germline, CDR1 is SEHNR and CDR2 is FQNEAQ (reference sequence). The germline V and J ends were trimmed by 3 bases and 0 bases, with 13 bases remaining between them. There are 16 residues in the CDR3. CDR3 bases: TGTGCCAGCAGCTTCGAGGGTGGCCCTAGCACAGATACGCAGTATTTT. Its translation: CASSFEGGPSTDTQYF.

This clone was counted only a few times. The chain uses TRBV6-5 and TRBJ2-7; D tentatively reads TRBD1 or TRBD2 (5 bases each). Germline V gene data show CDR1 as MNHEY and CDR2 as SVGAGI. The CDR3 is made up of 13 amino acids. V lost 4 bases to trimming and J lost 7 bases, with 14 bases between them. CDR3: CASSSGPFGEQYF. The DNA of the CDR3 is TGTGCCAGCAGTTCGGGACCATTCGGGGAGCAGTACTTC.